The next 4 T cell receptor beta chains were all read from a single sample in a study of T cell responses to AZD1222 COVID-19 vaccine. Produced via immunoSEQ multiplex PCR; TCRdb's table is partial and in-frame only. The profile shows some 28,000 clones, 78% of them singletons. This specimen was peripheral blood, taken on day 0 of AZD1222 vaccination. The receptors stem from an adult in good health.

CDR3 sequence reads: CASSYSGQDNEQFF. The CDR3 bases are TGTGCCAGCAGTTACTCGGGACAGGACAATGAGCAGTTCTTC. The chain has TRBV6-5 and TRBJ2-1, with 8 bases lining up with TRBD1. The CDR3 length is 14 residues. V trimming: 0 bases; J trimming: 5 bases; junction bases outside the gene matches: 0. Germline CDR1 and CDR2: MNHEY and SVGAGI.

V usage is TRBV11-1 and J usage is TRBJ2-1; 8 bases match TRBD2. Germline lookup yields CDR1 SGHAT and CDR2 FQDESV (reference sequence). This CDR3 spans 14 amino acids. With V trimmed by 4 bases and J by 5 bases, 4 bases remained unmatched. The CDR3: CASSSGGFNNEQFF. DNA for the CDR3: TGTGCCAGCAGCTCGGGGGGGTTTAACAATGAGCAGTTCTTC. Filled out from reference TRBV11-1 and TRBJ2-1, the complete variable domain reads EAEVAQSPRYKITEKSQAVAFWCDPISGHATLYWYRQILGQGPELLVQFQDESVVDDSQLPKDRFSAERLKGVDSTLKIQPAELGDSAMYLCASSSGGFNNEQFFGPGTRLTVL.

This rearrangement joins TRBV7-6 to TRBJ2-3; 9 positions agree with TRBD1. The germline V gene encodes CDR1 SGHVS and CDR2 FNYEAQ. The V and J ends lost 5 bases and 1 base, in that order; junction bases with no gene match: 7. The CDR3 extends over 16 amino acids. DNA for the CDR3: TGTGCCAGCAGCGTTAACAGGGGGCCCCGCACAGATACGCAGTATTTT. Protein: CASSVNRGPRTDTQYF. Looking up the rest from reference TRBV7-6 and TRBJ2-3 gives the full variable domain: GAGVSQSPRYKVTKRGQDVALRCDPISGHVSLYWYRQALGQGPEFLTYFNYEAQQDKSGLPNDRFSAERPEGSISTLTIQRTEQRDSAMYRCASSVNRGPRTDTQYFGPGTRLTVL.

The V and J genes are TRBV29-1 and TRBJ2-2; D tentatively fits TRBD1 or TRBD2 (5 bases each). Per the germline V gene, CDR1 is SQVTM and CDR2 is ANQGSEA. This CDR3 comprises 14 residues. Trimming left V 3 bases short and J 1 base short, with 9 bases between. The CDR3 sequence: CSVEGPMNTGELFF. The CDR3 DNA is TGCAGCGTTGAGGGACCGATGAACACCGGGGAGCTGTTTTTT.